This T cell receptor beta chain was captured in a study of shared T cell receptors in the human thymus. The CDR3 totals 15 residues. V lost 3 bases to trimming and J lost 0 bases, with 12 bases between them. The germline CDR1 and CDR2 sequences are SGHTA and FQGNSA. TCRdb's table, derived via immunoSEQ multiplex PCR, lists solely in-frame clones and lacks some. This sample carries a few hundred thousand clones, 95% of them seen once, and the ten largest clones take approximately 0.02%. What was sequenced was thymocytes. This clonotype was sampled from a human donor. The gene calls are TRBV7-2 and TRBJ2-7, with a weak D call TRBD2 (6 bases). In DNA, the CDR3 is TGTGCCAGCAGCTTTAGCGGTCTCAGCTCCTACGAGCAGTACTTC. It yields the protein CASSFSGLSSYEQYF.